The 21 T cell receptor beta chains listed next were all sequenced from one sample in a study of T cells after yellow fever vaccination. TCRdb re-called the 5' RACE reads through MiXCR, storing one row per CDR3 protein. The table lists approximately 510,000 distinct CDR3 sequences, 21% of them singletons. The sample was PBMCs, taken approximately 20 days after the first yellow fever vaccination. The receptor source for this set is a man younger than 30 who received the YFV17D yellow fever vaccine.

The V and J genes are TRBV4-1 and TRBJ1-3; 12 bases line up with TRBD1. J was trimmed by 10 bases and V by 3 bases; bases with no gene match: 1. Germline lookup yields CDR1 MGHRA and CDR2 YSYEKL. The CDR3 spans 13 residues. The CDR3 reads CASSQGQGATIYF. DNA of the CDR3: TGCGCCAGCAGCCAGGGACAGGGGGCTACCATATATTTT.

This clonotype was seen only a few times. CDR3 sequence: CASSTRDGNTGELFF. Here the CDR3 DNA reads TGTGCCAGCAGCACCCGGGACGGGAACACCGGGGAGCTGTTTTTT. V is TRBV7-2 and J is TRBJ2-2; D tentatively reads TRBD1 or TRBD2 (5 bases each). Germline loops: CDR1 SGHTA, CDR2 FQGNSA. This CDR3 is 15 amino acids long. Trimming left V 5 bases short and J 1 base short, with 11 bases between.

The chain uses TRBV2 and TRBJ2-2; D is tentatively TRBD1 or TRBD2 (6 bases each). Germline lookup yields CDR1 SNHLY and CDR2 FYNNEI. The V end lost 8 bases, the J end lost 0 bases, and 10 bases lay between the germline ends. The CDR3 extends over 14 amino acids. The CDR3 protein is CASRGPANTGELFF. DNA for the CDR3: TGTGCCAGCCGGGGGCCCGCGAACACCGGGGAGCTGTTTTTT.

V usage is TRBV10-3 and J usage is TRBJ1-5, with D tentatively TRBD1 (5 bases). Trimming removed 0 bases from V and 4 bases from J, with 13 bases in between. The germline CDR1 and CDR2 sequences are ENHRY and SYGVKD. The CDR3 length is 16 residues. The CDR3 DNA reads TGTGCCATCAGTGAGTCGAAGTCTGGGGGTAATCAGCCCCAGCATTTT. Translated: CAISESKSGGNQPQHF.

This clonotype was seen more than once but under ten times. This chain links TRBV4-2 with TRBJ1-2; D perhaps matches TRBD1 (6 bases). V lost 0 bases and J 5 bases, leaving 10 bases between the germline ends. This CDR3 comprises 14 residues. Germline lookup yields CDR1 LGHNA and CDR2 YNFKEQ. The CDR3 loop reads CASSQEDSPYGYTF. DNA for the CDR3: TGTGCCAGCAGCCAAGAGGACAGCCCTTATGGCTACACCTTC.

This clonotype showed up many times. The DNA is left out, because the CDR3 cannot be placed on it with certainty; the CDR3 is given as TCRdb lists it. The gene calls are TRBV2 and TRBJ1-1; the table calls TRBD1, which could not be checked here. Germline CDR1 and CDR2: SNHLY and FYNNEI. The CDR3 is 13 amino acids long, termini counted. Here the CDR3 reads CASSVDFGQGSFF.

The V gene is TRBV20-1, the J gene TRBJ2-5; D is possibly TRBD2 (6 bases). Trimming removed 1 base from V and 5 bases from J, with 17 bases in between. The CDR3 runs to 15 residues. CDR1 is DFQATT, CDR2 SNEGSKA, per germline (reference sequence). This CDR3 is CSARADRAAGETQYF. The CDR3 DNA sequence: TGCAGTGCTAGAGCTGATCGAGCGGCGGGGGAGACCCAGTACTTC.

The rearrangement uses TRBV19 and TRBJ1-3; D might be TRBD1 (5 bases). From germline, CDR1 is LNHDA and CDR2 SQIVND (reference sequence). The CDR3 loop spans 14 amino acids. The V end was cut by 6 bases, the J end by 0 bases, with 9 bases between. The CDR3 DNA reads as TGTGCCAGTAGGGGACGGCGCTCTGGAAACACCATATATTTT. The encoded protein is CASRGRRSGNTIYF.

The chain couples TRBV20-1 to TRBJ2-1; D is possibly TRBD2 (6 bases). The CDR3 covers 14 residues. V shed 0 bases and J shed 4 bases, with 10 bases lying between them. In germline, CDR1 is DFQATT, CDR2 SNEGSKA (reference sequence). The CDR3: CSAREGGRYNEQFF. CDR3 nucleotides: TGCAGTGCTAGAGAGGGGGGTAGGTACAATGAGCAGTTCTTC.

The chain carries TRBV12-3 or TRBV12-4 and TRBJ1-1, with D hard to call. V dropped 7 bases and J dropped 8 bases, with 11 bases sitting between them. This CDR3 region has 11 residues. The CDR3 reads CASTQPGEAFF. CDR3 sequence (DNA): TGTGCCAGCACCCAACCTGGAGAAGCTTTCTTT.

This clonotype has more than one count but fewer than ten. This CDR3 reads CASRSGTGVGVQETQYF. CDR3 coding DNA: TGTGCCAGCAGGTCCGGGACAGGAGTAGGGGTCCAAGAGACCCAGTACTTC. The V and J genes are TRBV12-3 or TRBV12-4 and TRBJ2-5; 8 bases map to TRBD1. This CDR3 has 17 residues. Trimming at V came to 6 bases and at J to 1 base, leaving 13 bases not matched to a gene.

This clonotype was seen more than once but under ten times. V gene TRBV6-2 or TRBV6-3 combines with J gene TRBJ2-7; D is unresolved. V lost 4 bases and J 0 bases, leaving 22 bases between the germline ends. Germline lookup yields CDR1 MNHEY and CDR2 SVGEGT. The CDR3 covers 18 residues. The CDR3 spells CASSSITALGRSSYEQYF. DNA for the CDR3: TGTGCCAGCAGTTCTATCACTGCCCTGGGCAGGAGCTCCTACGAGCAGTACTTC.

This clonotype was counted between two and nine times. The V gene is TRBV12-3 or TRBV12-4, the J gene TRBJ1-6, with TRBD1 as a possible D gene (6 bases). V was trimmed by 6 bases and J by 6 bases, leaving 15 bases between them. The CDR3 length is 15 residues. The CDR3 nucleotides read TGTGCCAGCAGCATTAACAGGGATGGTAATTCACCCCTCCACTTT. Translating it yields CASSINRDGNSPLHF.

This clonotype turned up a few times. This chain connects TRBV5-4 to TRBJ2-5; the D gene is possibly TRBD1 (5 bases). Germline V CDR1 and CDR2: SGHNT, YYREEE (reference sequence). This CDR3 comprises 15 residues. The V gene lost 2 bases and the J gene lost 2 bases, with 13 bases spanning the gap. CDR3 DNA sequence: TGTGCCAGCAGCTTACAAGGTGGGGCTCAAGAGACCCAGTACTTC. Translation gives CASSLQGGAQETQYF.

The V and J genes are TRBV20-1 and TRBJ2-3; the match to TRBD1 covers 7 bases. V lost 4 bases and J lost 6; bases outside the gene matches: 7. Germline V gene sequence: CDR1 DFQATT, CDR2 SNEGSKA (reference sequence). The CDR3 has 13 residues. The chain's CDR3 is CSATHDRVDTQYF. CDR3 nucleotide sequence: TGCAGTGCTACCCACGACAGGGTTGATACGCAGTATTTT.

The genes are TRBV27 and TRBJ2-1; D unclear. Germline V CDR1 and CDR2: MNHEY, SMNVEV (reference sequence). The V and J ends lost 4 bases and 5 bases respectively, with 6 bases between them. The CDR3 spans 12 residues. The CDR3 reads CASSSPDNEQFF. The CDR3 bases are TGTGCCAGCAGTTCCCCAGACAATGAGCAGTTCTTC.

This clonotype occurred a few times. The chain links TRBV5-1 to TRBJ2-7; 7 bases align to TRBD1. There are 14 residues in the CDR3. After removal of 1 base from V and 4 bases from J, the junction contained 5 bases not matched to a gene. Germline assignment: CDR1 SGHRS and CDR2 YFSETQ. The CDR3 here is CASSLTTGNYEQYV. For the CDR3, the DNA is TGCGCCAGCAGCTTGACGACAGGGAATTACGAGCAGTACGTC.

In this sample, this clonotype turned up a few times. The chain has TRBV7-9 and TRBJ2-7; D is unclear. Trimming cost V 1 base and J 5 bases, with 6 bases left between them. The CDR3 is made up of 12 amino acids. Germline CDR1 is SEHNR and CDR2 is FQNEAQ (reference sequence). CDR3 region: CASSLGRNEQYV. DNA for the CDR3: TGTGCCAGCAGCTTAGGCAGGAACGAGCAGTACGTC.

This clonotype was seen only a few times. The V gene is TRBV6-5, the J gene TRBJ2-7, with D maybe TRBD2 (6 bases). Germline CDR1 is MNHEY and CDR2 is SVGAGI. The CDR3 has 16 amino acids. V shed 2 bases and J shed 0 bases, with 14 bases lying between them. The CDR3 region is CASSYAGSSTSYEQYF. CDR3 DNA sequence: TGTGCCAGCAGTTACGCGGGGTCCTCCACCTCCTACGAGCAGTACTTC.

The chain has TRBV9 and TRBJ2-3, with a weak D call TRBD2 (5 bases). Deletions cut 4 bases from V and 0 bases from J, with 15 bases between. Germline CDR1 and CDR2: SGDLS and YYNGEE. CDR3 length: 16 residues. As DNA, the CDR3 is TGTGCCAGCAGCCCCGAGGGCAGAAAAAGCACAGATACGCAGTATTTT. It encodes CASSPEGRKSTDTQYF.

This clonotype appeared a few times. This sequence joins TRBV29-1 and TRBJ2-3; no clear D. The V end was cut by 4 bases, the J end by 2 bases, with 10 bases between. The V gene's germline CDR1 is SQVTM and CDR2 ANQGSEA. CDR3 length: 13 amino acids. The CDR3 nucleotides read TGCAGCGTTGTAAGGGAAAACACAGATACGCAGTATTTT. Translated, it gives CSVVRENTDTQYF.